This is a list of T cell receptor beta chains from one sample in a study of blood T cell repertoires in COVID-19. Data came from immunoSEQ multiplex PCR; TCRdb stores just in-frame clones and leaves some out. Here the sample spans under 300,000 clones, 81% being singletons. Sequenced: peripheral blood. The receptors stem from a woman aged 55-70 years with active or convalescent COVID-19. CDR3s include the opening cysteine and the closing phenylalanine or tryptophan. Fields, in order: clone size, J gene, D gene, V gene, CDR3 protein, CDR3 DNA. The D gene is left open where the match is weak. Not every row has a clone size; where given, it reads once, few, many or a size class.

clone_size: .
j_call: TRBJ2-5
d_call: TRBD1
v_call: TRBV5-1
cdr3_aa: CASSLEGQGQETQYF
cdr3_nt: TGCGCCAGCAGCTTGGAGGGACAGGGGCAAGAGACCCAGTACTTC

clone_size: few
j_call: TRBJ1-5
d_call: .
v_call: TRBV5-1
cdr3_aa: CASSLAVGEDQPQHF
cdr3_nt: TGCGCCAGCAGCTTGGCCGTCGGGGAGGATCAGCCCCAGCATTTT

clone_size: .
j_call: TRBJ1-2
d_call: .
v_call: TRBV5-1
cdr3_aa: CASSSAGNYGYTF
cdr3_nt: TGCGCCAGCAGCTCGGCAGGGAACTATGGCTACACCTTC

clone_size: .
j_call: TRBJ2-5
d_call: .
v_call: TRBV5-1
cdr3_aa: CASTDSQETQYF
cdr3_nt: TGCGCCAGCACCGACAGTCAAGAGACCCAGTACTTC

clone_size: few
j_call: TRBJ2-7
d_call: TRBD1
v_call: TRBV9
cdr3_aa: CASSLRQGGEQYF
cdr3_nt: TGTGCCAGCAGCCTTCGACAGGGGGGCGAGCAGTACTTC

clone_size: .
j_call: TRBJ1-5
d_call: .
v_call: TRBV4-1
cdr3_aa: CASSQESGNQPQHF
cdr3_nt: TGCGCCAGCAGCCAAGAGTCCGGTAATCAGCCCCAGCATTTT

clone_size: few
j_call: TRBJ2-1
d_call: .
v_call: TRBV6-5
cdr3_aa: CASSPTRGGYNEQFF
cdr3_nt: TGTGCCAGCAGTCCCACGAGGGGGGGCTACAATGAGCAGTTCTTC

clone_size: .
j_call: TRBJ1-1
d_call: .
v_call: TRBV5-5
cdr3_aa: CASSLDPGEGTEAFF
cdr3_nt: TGTGCCAGCAGCTTGGACCCGGGTGAGGGCACTGAAGCTTTCTTT

clone_size: .
j_call: TRBJ1-2
d_call: TRBD1
v_call: TRBV5-5
cdr3_aa: CASSTGQGRYGYTF
cdr3_nt: TGTGCCAGCAGCACGGGACAGGGGCGCTATGGCTACACCTTC

clone_size: once
j_call: TRBJ2-6
d_call: .
v_call: TRBV27
cdr3_aa: CASSFIQKTNVLTF
cdr3_nt: TGTGCCAGCAGTTTCATCCAAAAAACCAACGTCCTGACTTTC

clone_size: .
j_call: TRBJ1-5
d_call: TRBD1
v_call: TRBV19
cdr3_aa: CASSAQQGRGQPQHF
cdr3_nt: TGTGCCAGTAGTGCCCAACAGGGGCGAGGGCAGCCCCAGCATTTT

clone_size: .
j_call: TRBJ2-5
d_call: .
v_call: TRBV29-1
cdr3_aa: CSVEGGRLRGQYF
cdr3_nt: TGCAGCGTTGAAGGTGGGAGGTTGAGGGGCCAGTACTTC

clone_size: .
j_call: TRBJ1-4
d_call: .
v_call: TRBV4-3
cdr3_aa: CASSQAQQGRKLFF
cdr3_nt: TGCGCCAGCAGCCAAGCCCAACAGGGACGAAAACTGTTTTTT

clone_size: .
j_call: TRBJ1-2
d_call: .
v_call: TRBV11-2
cdr3_aa: CASSLQAHGYTF
cdr3_nt: TGTGCCAGCAGCTTGCAGGCCCATGGCTACACCTTC

clone_size: .
j_call: TRBJ1-1
d_call: TRBD1
v_call: TRBV9
cdr3_aa: CASSATGAEAFF
cdr3_nt: TGTGCCAGCAGTGCTACAGGGGCTGAAGCTTTCTTT

clone_size: .
j_call: TRBJ2-7
d_call: TRBD1
v_call: TRBV18
cdr3_aa: CASSPGQDSSYEQYF
cdr3_nt: TGTGCCAGCTCACCGGGACAGGATAGCTCCTACGAGCAGTACTTC

clone_size: .
j_call: TRBJ1-2
d_call: .
v_call: TRBV18
cdr3_aa: CASSPVSQASYGYTF
cdr3_nt: TGTGCCAGCTCACCAGTTAGTCAGGCCTCATATGGCTACACCTTC

clone_size: .
j_call: TRBJ1-3
d_call: TRBD1
v_call: TRBV7-8
cdr3_aa: CASSTTGDSGNTIYF
cdr3_nt: TGTGCCAGCAGCACGACAGGGGACTCTGGAAACACCATATATTTT

clone_size: .
j_call: TRBJ1-5
d_call: .
v_call: TRBV6-5
cdr3_aa: CASSFRMGSKGAQHF
cdr3_nt: TGTGCCAGCAGTTTCCGAATGGGTAGCAAGGGGGCCCAGCATTTT

clone_size: once
j_call: TRBJ1-2
d_call: TRBD1
v_call: TRBV5-1
cdr3_aa: CASSLGLRDRANYGYTF
cdr3_nt: TGCGCCAGCAGCTTGGGGTTGAGGGACAGAGCTAACTATGGCTACACCTTC

clone_size: .
j_call: TRBJ2-3
d_call: TRBD1
v_call: TRBV19
cdr3_aa: CASVDRGIDTQYF
cdr3_nt: TGTGCCAGTGTCGACAGGGGGATAGATACGCAGTATTTT

clone_size: .
j_call: TRBJ2-1
d_call: .
v_call: TRBV11-3
cdr3_aa: CASSLTLDNEQFF
cdr3_nt: TGTGCCAGCAGCTTAACTTTGGACAATGAGCAGTTCTTC

clone_size: .
j_call: TRBJ1-1
d_call: TRBD1
v_call: TRBV7-3
cdr3_aa: CASSVAGTAKREAFF
cdr3_nt: TGTGCCAGCAGCGTGGCCGGGACAGCTAAACGCGAGGCTTTCTTT

clone_size: .
j_call: TRBJ2-7
d_call: .
v_call: TRBV20-1
cdr3_aa: CSATDILWHEQYF
cdr3_nt: TGCAGTGCTACTGACATCCTTTGGCACGAGCAGTACTTC

clone_size: .
j_call: TRBJ1-5
d_call: .
v_call: TRBV10-1
cdr3_aa: CASSENPAAQHF
cdr3_nt: TGCGCCAGCAGTGAGAACCCAGCGGCCCAGCATTTT

clone_size: .
j_call: TRBJ2-1
d_call: .
v_call: TRBV29-1
cdr3_aa: CSVEPTQDNEQFF
cdr3_nt: TGCAGCGTTGAGCCTACCCAGGACAATGAGCAGTTCTTC

clone_size: .
j_call: TRBJ1-2
d_call: .
v_call: TRBV5-6
cdr3_aa: CASSRWRGADNYGYTF
cdr3_nt: TGTGCCAGCAGTCGATGGCGGGGGGCAGATAACTATGGCTACACCTTC

clone_size: few
j_call: TRBJ1-1
d_call: TRBD1
v_call: TRBV25-1
cdr3_aa: CASSGGQGDVAFF
cdr3_nt: TGTGCCAGCAGTGGCGGACAGGGGGATGTAGCTTTCTTT

clone_size: .
j_call: TRBJ2-1
d_call: TRBD2
v_call: TRBV6-5
cdr3_aa: CASSSTSGGLHEQFF
cdr3_nt: TGTGCCAGCAGCTCGACTAGCGGGGGGCTGCATGAGCAGTTCTTC

clone_size: .
j_call: TRBJ1-2
d_call: .
v_call: TRBV5-6
cdr3_aa: CASSLGRDYGYTF
cdr3_nt: TGTGCCAGCAGCTTGGGGAGGGACTATGGCTACACCTTC

clone_size: .
j_call: TRBJ1-2
d_call: .
v_call: TRBV29-1
cdr3_aa: CSVEVGGSHTF
cdr3_nt: TGCAGCGTTGAGGTAGGGGGTTCGCACACCTTC

clone_size: .
j_call: TRBJ2-2
d_call: .
v_call: TRBV24-1
cdr3_aa: CATSDLISEELFF
cdr3_nt: TGTGCCACCAGTGATTTGATCAGTGAAGAGCTGTTTTTT

clone_size: .
j_call: TRBJ1-2
d_call: .
v_call: TRBV12-3/TRBV12-4
cdr3_aa: CASSPQEGYGYTF
cdr3_nt: TGTGCCAGCAGTCCACAGGAAGGCTATGGCTACACCTTC

clone_size: .
j_call: TRBJ1-2
d_call: .
v_call: TRBV27
cdr3_aa: CASSPLDRSVPYNYGYTF
cdr3_nt: TGTGCCAGCAGCCCTTTAGACAGGAGCGTCCCATATAACTATGGCTACACCTTC

clone_size: .
j_call: TRBJ2-5
d_call: TRBD1
v_call: TRBV7-3
cdr3_aa: CASSFRGLRETQYF
cdr3_nt: TGTGCCAGCAGCTTCAGGGGGCTTAGAGAGACCCAGTACTTC

clone_size: .
j_call: TRBJ1-2
d_call: TRBD1
v_call: TRBV7-2
cdr3_aa: CASSSRAGGRRGYTF
cdr3_nt: TGTGCCAGCAGCTCCCGGGCAGGGGGGAGGAGGGGCTACACCTTC

clone_size: .
j_call: TRBJ1-6
d_call: .
v_call: TRBV6-5
cdr3_aa: CASRGGSYNSPLHF
cdr3_nt: TGTGCCAGCAGGGGGGGCTCCTATAATTCACCCCTCCACTTT

clone_size: few
j_call: TRBJ2-1
d_call: TRBD2
v_call: TRBV6-2/TRBV6-3
cdr3_aa: CASSAGGGDEQFF
cdr3_nt: TGTGCCAGCAGCGCGGGGGGAGGCGATGAGCAGTTCTTC

clone_size: .
j_call: TRBJ2-7
d_call: .
v_call: TRBV19
cdr3_aa: CASSIPDSSYEQYF
cdr3_nt: TGTGCCAGTAGTATCCCGGACAGCTCCTACGAGCAGTACTTC

clone_size: .
j_call: TRBJ2-3
d_call: .
v_call: TRBV19
cdr3_aa: CASSKDRPTDTQYF
cdr3_nt: TGTGCCAGTAGTAAGGACAGACCCACAGATACGCAGTATTTT

clone_size: .
j_call: TRBJ2-5
d_call: TRBD2
v_call: TRBV2
cdr3_aa: CASRPGASGVQETQYF
cdr3_nt: TGTGCCAGCAGGCCCGGGGCTAGCGGGGTCCAAGAGACCCAGTACTTC

clone_size: .
j_call: TRBJ2-3
d_call: TRBD2
v_call: TRBV9
cdr3_aa: CASSFGSSGGAGTDTQYF
cdr3_nt: TGTGCCAGCAGCTTTGGGAGTAGCGGGGGGGCCGGTACAGATACGCAGTATTTT

clone_size: once
j_call: TRBJ1-2
d_call: .
v_call: TRBV9
cdr3_aa: CASNPGYTF
cdr3_nt: TGTGCCAGCAATCCGGGCTACACCTTC

clone_size: .
j_call: TRBJ2-7
d_call: TRBD1
v_call: TRBV18
cdr3_aa: CASSPTQGAKYEQYF
cdr3_nt: TGTGCCAGCTCACCGACACAGGGGGCGAAATACGAGCAGTACTTC

clone_size: few
j_call: TRBJ1-5
d_call: .
v_call: TRBV19
cdr3_aa: CASSIDLGVKNQPQHF
cdr3_nt: TGTGCCAGTAGTATAGACTTAGGGGTTAAGAATCAGCCCCAGCATTTT

clone_size: .
j_call: TRBJ1-2
d_call: .
v_call: TRBV13
cdr3_aa: CASSPPNPRPYGYTF
cdr3_nt: TGTGCCAGCAGCCCCCCGAACCCGAGGCCCTATGGCTACACCTTC